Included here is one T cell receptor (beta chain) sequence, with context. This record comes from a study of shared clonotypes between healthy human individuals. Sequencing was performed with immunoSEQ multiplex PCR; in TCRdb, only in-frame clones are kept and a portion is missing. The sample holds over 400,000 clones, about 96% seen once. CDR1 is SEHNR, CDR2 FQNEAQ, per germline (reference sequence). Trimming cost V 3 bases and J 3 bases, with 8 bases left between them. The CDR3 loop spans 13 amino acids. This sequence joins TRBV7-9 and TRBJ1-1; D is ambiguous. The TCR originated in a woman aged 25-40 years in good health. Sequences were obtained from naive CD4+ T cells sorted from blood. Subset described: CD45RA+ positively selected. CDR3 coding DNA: TGTGCCAGCAGCTTCGTCGGGGACACTGAAGCTTTCTTT. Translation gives CASSFVGDTEAFF. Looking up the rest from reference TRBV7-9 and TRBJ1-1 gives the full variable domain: DTGVSQNPRHKITKRGQNVTFRCDPISEHNRLYWYRQTLGQGPEFLTYFQNEAQLEKSRLLSDRFSAERPKGSFSTLEIQRTEQGDSAMYLCASSFVGDTEAFFGQGTRLTVV.